This entry describes one TCR beta chain. The data are from a study of technical replicates of blood from a handful of donors. Germline V gene sequence: CDR1 DFQATT, CDR2 SNEGSKA (reference sequence). Germline trimming cut 7 bases from V and 6 bases from J; bases unmatched to any gene: 5. This CDR3 has 11 amino acids. The data were produced by immunoSEQ multiplex PCR, yet TCRdb's version contains in-frame clones alone and is incomplete. Found here are fewer than 100,000 clones, about 95% of them singletons; the top ten hold around 0.31%. The TCR comes from a human donor in good health. The chain couples TRBV20-1 to TRBJ2-7, with 8 bases matching TRBD1. The sample comprised T cells isolated from PBMCs. CDR3 residues: CSGTGIAEQYF. DNA for the CDR3: TGCAGTGGGACAGGGATCGCCGAGCAGTACTTC.